Listed below are T cell receptor beta chains from one sample, sequenced in a study of T cell responses to AZD1222 COVID-19 vaccine. Clones were read by immunoSEQ multiplex PCR, and TCRdb kept only the in-frame ones, dropping some. This table holds about 120,000 clones, 90% found once. The sequences come from peripheral blood, collected 28 days after the second dose of the MenACWY control vaccine. The receptors originated from an adult who received the MenACWY meningococcal vaccine as a control. Both conserved end residues are part of each CDR3. The D gene is left open where the match is weak. Clone sizes are given selectively: once, few, many, or a class where the clone is expanded.

TRBV18	TRBJ1-3	NA	NA	CASSSGQENTIYF	TGTGCCAGCTCATCGGGACAAGAAAACACCATATATTTT
TRBV27	TRBJ2-5	NA	NA	CASSFRGETQYF	TGTGCCAGCAGTTTCCGGGGTGAGACCCAGTACTTC
TRBV19	TRBJ1-4	NA	NA	CASSETGGNEKLFF	TGTGCCAGTAGTGAGACAGGCGGGAATGAAAAACTGTTTTTT
TRBV15	TRBJ2-2	NA	TRBD1	CATRQGPNTGELFF	TGTGCCACCAGACAGGGGCCGAACACCGGGGAGCTGTTTTTT
TRBV19	TRBJ2-7	NA	TRBD1	CASSPGDRDYYEQYF	TGTGCCAGTAGTCCAGGGGACAGGGATTACTACGAGCAGTACTTC
TRBV7-2	TRBJ2-3	NA	NA	CASSLAVGEKQDTQYF	TGTGCCAGCAGCTTAGCGGTGGGGGAGAAACAAGATACGCAGTATTTT
TRBV7-6	TRBJ2-1	NA	NA	CASSLSVGGSYNEQFF	TGTGCCAGCAGCTTGTCCGTGGGGGGCTCCTACAATGAGCAGTTCTTC
TRBV2	TRBJ2-2	NA	NA	CASSALRDTGELFF	TGTGCCAGCAGTGCATTGCGGGACACCGGGGAGCTGTTTTTT
TRBV15	TRBJ2-3	NA	TRBD2	CATSRGLSGRGDTQYF	TGTGCCACCAGCAGAGGCCTTAGCGGGAGGGGAGATACGCAGTATTTT
TRBV6-4	TRBJ1-2	NA	NA	CASSDAGVYGYTF	TGTGCCAGCAGTGACGCAGGGGTATATGGCTACACCTTC
TRBV5-4	TRBJ2-2	NA	TRBD2	CASSLWGGSNTGELFF	TGTGCCAGCAGCTTGTGGGGGGGATCGAACACCGGGGAGCTGTTTTTT
TRBV28	TRBJ1-5	few	NA	CASTGQSSNQPQHF	TGTGCCAGCACAGGGCAATCCAGCAATCAGCCCCAGCATTTT
TRBV5-4	TRBJ2-1	NA	TRBD2	CASSLWTSGSLEFF	TGTGCCAGCAGCTTATGGACTAGCGGGAGTTTGGAGTTCTTC
TRBV29-1	TRBJ1-1	NA	NA	CSAGARNTEAFF	TGCAGCGCCGGGGCCCGGAACACTGAAGCTTTCTTT
TRBV2	TRBJ2-3	NA	TRBD2	CASSEAGLAGGGDTQYF	TGTGCCAGCAGTGAAGCAGGGCTAGCGGGCGGTGGGGATACGCAGTATTTT
TRBV6-2/TRBV6-3	TRBJ2-1	NA	NA	CASSYQREYNEQFF	TGTGCCAGCAGTTACCAAAGAGAATACAATGAGCAGTTCTTC
TRBV3-1/TRBV3-2	TRBJ1-4	once	NA	CASSPSGAGEKLFF	TGTGCCAGCAGCCCATCGGGGGCCGGGGAAAAACTGTTTTTT
TRBV7-9	TRBJ1-5	NA	TRBD1	CASSTDRGHSNQPQHF	TGTGCCAGCAGCACCGACAGGGGGCATAGCAATCAGCCCCAGCATTTT
TRBV28	TRBJ2-3	few	TRBD1	CASSGDPGQFTDTQYF	TGTGCCAGCAGCGGAGATCCGGGACAGTTCACAGATACGCAGTATTTT
TRBV3-1/TRBV3-2	TRBJ2-4	NA	NA	CASSQVGQGVLKNIQYF	TGTGCCAGCAGCCAAGTTGGTCAAGGGGTGTTGAAAAACATTCAGTACTTC
TRBV4-1	TRBJ1-2	NA	NA	CASSPDSYYGYTF	TGCGCCAGCAGCCCCGACAGCTACTATGGCTACACCTTC
TRBV19	TRBJ2-7	NA	NA	CASSSTTAGEQYF	TGTGCCAGTAGTAGCACTACAGCAGGCGAGCAGTACTTC